What follows are 27 T cell receptor beta chains derived from one specimen sequenced in a study of PD-L1 blockade in urothelial cancer. Sequencing was performed with immunoSEQ multiplex PCR; in TCRdb, only in-frame clones are kept and a portion is missing. The data hold around 80,000 clones, with about nine tenths observed a single time. Sequencing used PBMCs, obtained around atezolizumab (anti-PD-L1) treatment. These receptors all come from a woman in her seventies with urothelial cancer.

This rearrangement joins TRBV5-1 to TRBJ2-2, with D perhaps matching TRBD2 (6 bases). The CDR3 runs 13 residues. The germline gives CDR1 SGHRS, CDR2 YFSETQ. Trimming shortened V by 3 bases and J by 13 bases, and 16 bases separated the two germline ends. As DNA, the CDR3 is TGCGCCAGCAGCTCGGGGGACCGTGGTGGGCTGTTTTTT. It codes for CASSSGDRGGLFF.

The chain recombines TRBV10-3 with TRBJ2-7, with a possible D match to TRBD1 (5 bases). Germline V gene data show CDR1 as ENHRY and CDR2 as SYGVKD. V was clipped by 10 bases and J by 0 bases, with 10 bases between them. This CDR3 has 12 residues. DNA for the CDR3: TGTGCCACCAAAGACAGCTCCTACGAGCAGTACTTC. Protein product: CATKDSSYEQYF.

The rearrangement links TRBV28 to TRBJ2-7, with D perhaps matching TRBD1 (5 bases). The CDR3 contains 16 residues. Germline CDR1 MDHEN, CDR2 SYDVKM. The V end lost 11 bases, the J end lost 0 bases, and 23 bases lay between the germline ends. The CDR3 spells CAPSSHRQSHSYEQYF. The CDR3 DNA reads TGTGCCCCTTCCTCCCACCGACAGTCCCACTCCTACGAGCAGTACTTC.

The V gene is TRBV27, the J gene TRBJ2-5, with a weak D call TRBD1 (6 bases). The CDR3 is made up of 14 amino acids. The germline V gene has CDR1 MNHEY and CDR2 SMNVEV (reference sequence). V dropped 6 bases and J dropped 4 bases, with 15 bases sitting between them. The CDR3 reads CASRVNRAGETQYF. The CDR3 DNA sequence: TGTGCCAGCAGAGTTAACAGGGCCGGAGAGACCCAGTACTTC.

This clone was recorded only once. The junction does not match germline at one end; this may be a read error. The J gene is TRBJ2-4, the V gene TRBV19; possible D gene TRBD1, 5 bases. The CDR3 is 14 residues long. Germline CDR1 LNHDA, CDR2 SQIVND (reference sequence). The CDR3 DNA sequence: TGTGCCAGTAGTAACCAGGGAACCAAAAGCATTCAGTACTTC. This sequence encodes CASSNQGTKSIQYF. The full variable domain, its missing parts supplied by reference TRBV19 and TRBJ2-4, is DGGITQSPKYLFRKEGQNVTLSCEQNLNHDAMYWYRQDPGQGLRLIYYSQIVNDFQKGDIAEGYSVSREKKESFPLTVTSAQKNPTAFYLCASSNQGTKSIQYFGAGTRLSVL.

The V call is TRBV5-1, the J call TRBJ1-4; no firm D call. V was shortened by 1 base and J by 2 bases, with 12 bases between the two germline ends. Germline-derived CDR1 and CDR2 are SGHRS and YFSETQ. The CDR3 runs to 16 residues. CDR3 loop: CASSLFSFGTNEKLFF. CDR3 in DNA: TGCGCCAGCAGCTTGTTTAGCTTCGGGACTAATGAAAAACTGTTTTTT. Full variable domain (missing parts from reference TRBV5-1 and TRBJ1-4): KAGVTQTPRYLIKTRGQQVTLSCSPISGHRSVSWYQQTPGQGLQFLFEYFSETQRNKGNFPGRFSGRQFSNSRSEMNVSTLELGDSALYLCASSLFSFGTNEKLFFGSGTQLSVL.

V usage is TRBV19 and J usage is TRBJ2-1, with 14 bases aligning to TRBD2. The ends lost 5 bases at V and 5 bases at J; junction bases unmatched: 11. Germline CDR1 LNHDA, CDR2 SQIVND (reference sequence). There are 18 residues in the CDR3. The CDR3 sequence is CASSSGLAGGNVNNEQFF. CDR3 DNA: TGTGCCAGTAGTTCCGGACTAGCGGGGGGCAATGTAAACAATGAGCAGTTCTTC.

The V call is TRBV6-5, the J call TRBJ2-7, with TRBD1 matching over 9 bases. The trim removed 8 bases at V and 1 base at J, leaving 3 bases unmatched. The CDR3 contains 13 residues. In germline, CDR1 is MNHEY, CDR2 SVGAGI. The CDR3: CASVGTGSYEQYF. The CDR3 DNA follows: TGTGCCAGCGTGGGGACAGGGTCCTACGAGCAGTACTTC.

The chain joins TRBV10-2 to TRBJ1-5; weak D call: TRBD1 (6 bases). The CDR3 is made up of 13 amino acids. Germline V gives CDR1 WSHSY, CDR2 SAAADI. V shed 10 bases and J shed 4 bases, with 14 bases lying between them. CDR3 in DNA: TGCGCCACCATGGGACAATGGAATCAGCCCCAGCATTTT. This gives the protein CATMGQWNQPQHF.

V and J are TRBV19 and TRBJ1-2; D is possibly TRBD1 (6 bases). CDR1 is LNHDA and CDR2 is SQIVND in the germline V gene (reference sequence). The CDR3 has 13 residues. V lost 7 bases and J 3 bases, leaving 12 bases between the germline ends. The CDR3 is CASTRDKDYGYTF. The CDR3 coding sequence is TGTGCCAGTACCCGGGACAAAGACTATGGCTACACCTTC.

The table lists this clone with a count of one. The chain recombines TRBV5-6 with TRBJ2-7; D remains ambiguous. V was trimmed by 1 base and J by 2 bases, leaving 4 bases between them. The CDR3 runs to 12 residues. The germline CDR1 and CDR2 sequences are SGHDT and YYEEEE. The CDR3 sequence is CASSLLTYEQYF. CDR3 nucleotide sequence: TGTGCCAGCAGCTTGTTAACCTACGAGCAGTACTTC.

The CDR3 bases are TGTGCCAGCAGTGAATATGGACAGAACACTGAAGCTTTCTTT. Protein: CASSEYGQNTEAFF. V usage is TRBV6-1 and J usage is TRBJ1-1; TRBD1 is a possible D gene (5 bases). Trimming shortened V by 2 bases and J by 1 base, and 8 bases separated the two germline ends. The CDR3 is made up of 14 amino acids. Germline V gene lookup returns CDR1 MNHNS and CDR2 SASEGT.

This chain uses TRBV4-1 with TRBJ1-2; TRBD1 matches 8 bases. There are 15 residues in the CDR3. Germline V gene sequence: CDR1 MGHRA, CDR2 YSYEKL. J lost 7 bases, V lost 3 bases, and 10 bases had no gene match. The CDR3 bases are TGCGCCAGCAGCCAGGAACAGGGGGAACAGCGTGGCTACACCTTC. Its translation is CASSQEQGEQRGYTF.

V gene TRBV27 combines with J gene TRBJ1-4, with D maybe TRBD1 (6 bases). The CDR3 is 14 amino acids. Germline assignment: CDR1 MNHEY and CDR2 SMNVEV (reference sequence). V shed 8 bases and J shed 8 bases, with 18 bases lying between them. The CDR3 loop reads CASGSYRVEEKLFF. The CDR3 nucleotides are TGTGCCAGCGGCTCCTACAGGGTCGAAGAAAAACTGTTTTTT.

V and J are TRBV6-1 and TRBJ2-1; 15 positions agree with TRBD2. The CDR3 is 16 amino acids. Germline-derived CDR1 and CDR2 are MNHNS and SASEGT. Trimming cost V 1 base and J 8 bases; bases outside gene matches: 3. The CDR3 protein is CASSEVGTSGRYEQFF. The CDR3 DNA is TGTGCCAGCAGTGAAGTTGGGACTAGCGGGAGGTATGAGCAGTTCTTC.

This clone was detected a few times. V is TRBV6-4 and J is TRBJ2-3, with TRBD1 matching 7 bases. Germline CDR1 reads MRHNA; CDR2 reads SNTAGT. The CDR3 spans 15 residues. V was pared by 5 bases and J by 1 base, with 6 bases of the junction left unmatched. This CDR3 reads CASSPFQGGTDTQYF. CDR3 bases: TGTGCCAGCAGTCCTTTCCAGGGGGGCACAGATACGCAGTATTTT.

The chain is built from TRBV6-5 and TRBJ2-3; TRBD2 aligns across 10 bases. Unmatched junction bases numbered 5, after V lost 11 bases and J lost 0 bases. This CDR3 region has 14 residues. Germline V gene sequence: CDR1 MNHEY, CDR2 SVGAGI. The CDR3 nucleotides read TGTGCCGCAAAGACTAGCGGGAGCACAGATACGCAGTATTTT. Protein: CAAKTSGSTDTQYF.

The chain employs TRBV6-6 and TRBJ2-5, with D hard to call. Deletions cut 0 bases from V and 7 bases from J, with 9 bases between. This CDR3 has 13 amino acids. CDR1 and CDR2 (germline): MNHNY, SVGAGI (reference sequence). CDR3 DNA: TGTGCCAGCAGTTACTCCCTCGGCGGGACCCAGTACTTC. This codes for CASSYSLGGTQYF.

V is TRBV20-1 and J is TRBJ2-7; the D is unclear. V was clipped by 1 base and J by 3 bases, with 4 bases between them. The CDR3 consists of 11 residues. Germline values: CDR1 DFQATT, CDR2 SNEGSKA (reference sequence). The chain's CDR3 is CSARVLYEQYF. CDR3 DNA sequence: TGCAGTGCTAGAGTCCTCTACGAGCAGTACTTC.

This clone was seen a handful of times. The chain uses TRBV10-3 and TRBJ1-1; 8 nucleotides align to TRBD1. V was pared by 4 bases and J by 9 bases, with 4 bases of the junction left unmatched. The CDR3 spans 12 residues. The germline gives CDR1 ENHRY, CDR2 SYGVKD. The CDR3 sequence is CAISASRGQAFF. DNA of the CDR3: TGTGCCATCAGTGCCTCCAGGGGGCAAGCTTTCTTT.

This clone has a count of ten or more. The rearrangement uses TRBV11-2 and TRBJ1-5; 7 bases match TRBD1. The CDR3 spans 14 residues. Per germline, CDR1 SGHAT and CDR2 FQNNGV. After removal of 3 bases from V and 7 bases from J, the junction contained 6 bases not matched to a gene. For the CDR3, the DNA is TGTGCCAGCAGCTTGGGACAGCCCGACCAGCCCCAGCATTTT. Translated: CASSLGQPDQPQHF. Supplemented by reference TRBV11-2 and TRBJ1-5, the full variable domain reads EAGVAQSPRYKIIEKRQSVAFWCNPISGHATLYWYQQILGQGPKLLIQFQNNGVVDDSQLPKDRFSAERLKGVDSTLKIQPAKLEDSAVYLCASSLGQPDQPQHFGDGTRLSIL.

This clone showed up many times. The rearrangement links TRBV2 to TRBJ1-1, with D tentatively TRBD1 (5 bases). Germline lookup yields CDR1 SNHLY and CDR2 FYNNEI. The CDR3 spans 14 residues. The germline V and J ends were trimmed by 3 bases and 5 bases, with 13 bases remaining between them. CDR3 loop: CASSDQGLLTEAFF. CDR3 DNA: TGTGCCAGCAGTGACCAGGGCCTCCTTACTGAAGCTTTCTTT.

This chain uses TRBV4-3 with TRBJ2-1; D is perhaps TRBD2 (6 bases). Germline CDR1 and CDR2: LGHNA and YSLEER. The V end was cut by 3 bases, the J end by 1 base, with 7 bases between. This CDR3 spans 14 amino acids. The CDR3 loop reads CASSHGGSYNEQFF. For the CDR3, the DNA is TGCGCCAGCAGCCACGGGGGATCCTACAATGAGCAGTTCTTC.

The gene calls are TRBV5-1 and TRBJ2-3; D is uncertain. The CDR3 is made up of 15 amino acids. Germline CDR1 reads SGHRS; CDR2 reads YFSETQ. Trimming left V 1 base short and J 1 base short, with 10 bases between. In nucleotides, the CDR3 is TGCGCCAGCAGCTTGTTTTTGCAGGGCACAGATACGCAGTATTTT. Translated: CASSLFLQGTDTQYF.

By sample share, this clone is medium-sized (0.01 to 0.1%). The rearrangement uses TRBV10-2 and TRBJ2-1, with D hard to call. The V and J ends lost 7 bases and 5 bases respectively, with 9 bases between them. CDR3 length: 12 residues. Germline-derived CDR1 and CDR2 are WSHSY and SAAADI. CDR3 nucleotide sequence: TGCGCCAGCATGGGCAGCAACAATGAGCAGTTCTTC. Its translation is CASMGSNNEQFF.

This chain joins TRBV2 and TRBJ1-3; D remains ambiguous. Trimming removed 3 bases from V and 2 bases from J, with 20 bases in between. The CDR3 runs 18 residues. Germline-derived CDR1 and CDR2 are SNHLY and FYNNEI. The CDR3 bases are TGTGCCAGCAGTGATATTGGGAGAGGGCCATTCGCTGGAAACACCATATATTTT. Translation gives CASSDIGRGPFAGNTIYF.

The rearrangement joins TRBV30 to TRBJ1-1, with D perhaps matching TRBD1 (6 bases). In germline, CDR1 is GTSNPN, CDR2 SVGIG (reference sequence). The CDR3 has 15 residues. Trimming stripped 2 bases from V and 4 bases from J, with 17 bases between. The chain's CDR3 is CAWSTDRQGSTEAFF. For the CDR3, the DNA is TGTGCCTGGAGTACTGACAGGCAGGGCTCCACTGAAGCTTTCTTT.